This T cell receptor beta chain was captured by sequencing in a study of identical twins. Of note for this clonotype: The target antigen is unknown.

Findings and caveats of the study: Insertions were fewer in abundant cord blood beta clonotypes, whereas memory repertoires showed none of this pattern.

Germline V CDR1 and CDR2: SGHKS, YYEKEE (reference sequence). CDR3 length: 14 residues. The ends were cut back, 0 bases at V and 4 bases at J, with 11 bases in the middle. Template switching added a universal primer site, and cDNA bore unique molecular identifiers. TCRdb ran MiXCR on the 5' RACE reads and lists one entry per CDR3 protein. The table includes a few hundred thousand distinct CDR3 sequences, 18% detected once. Sequencing used naive T cells sorted from blood. The chain couples TRBV5-5 to TRBJ2-7; no firm D call. The clonotype originates from a man between 50 and 59 years old in good health. The CDR3 spells CASSLGQVSYEQYF. DNA of the CDR3: TGTGCCAGCAGCTTGGGGCAGGTCTCTTACGAGCAGTACTTC.